This T cell receptor beta chain was sequenced during a study of T cell responses to AZD1222 COVID-19 vaccine. Turning to the study itself: Pooled samples include second doses given at about 4 or 12 weeks. General study findings and limits: Donors were chiefly white British, with a greater number of females, and clonal diversity was perhaps underestimated.

Points on this clone: Its target is not known.

The table came from immunoSEQ multiplex PCR; TCRdb's copy has only in-frame clones and leaves some out. Of approximately 160,000 clones in the sample, 90% were seen once. This CDR3 has 15 residues. The germline gives CDR1 SGHDT, CDR2 YYEEEE. V shed 0 bases and J shed 5 bases, with 14 bases lying between them. The origin of this receptor is an adult in good health. The source was peripheral blood, collected on day 0 of AZD1222 vaccination. The genes are TRBV5-6 and TRBJ2-5, with D possibly matching TRBD1 (6 bases). This CDR3 is CASSLVSAGVETQYF. In DNA, the CDR3 is TGTGCCAGCAGCTTGGTATCTGCAGGGGTGGAGACCCAGTACTTC.